These 6 T cell receptor beta chains share one sample of origin, sequenced in a study of identical twins. TCRdb fed the 5' RACE reads into MiXCR, producing one record per CDR3 protein. Of some 900,000 distinct CDR3 sequences in the sample, about 12% were seen once. The same specimen was also included in a second study, on yellow fever vaccine responses in identical twins.

The sample comprised PBMCs. The receptors derive from a woman aged 18-35 years in good health.

This clonotype has a count of ten or more. The rearrangement links TRBV5-1 to TRBJ2-5; D remains unclear. Germline CDR1 and CDR2: SGHRS and YFSETQ. Trimming shortened V by 4 bases and J by 2 bases, and 12 bases separated the two germline ends. This CDR3 is built from 14 residues. The CDR3 reads CASSPLGRQETQYF. DNA of the CDR3: TGCGCCAGCAGCCCCCTCGGTAGACAAGAGACCCAGTACTTC. Based on the CDR3 plus reference TRBV5-1 and TRBJ2-5, the full variable domain is KAGVTQTPRYLIKTRGQQVTLSCSPISGHRSVSWYQQTPGQGLQFLFEYFSETQRNKGNFPGRFSGRQFSNSRSEMNVSTLELGDSALYLCASSPLGRQETQYFGPGTRLLVL.

This clonotype was observed a handful of times. The V call is TRBV9, the J call TRBJ1-2, with D hard to call. Per germline, CDR1 SGDLS and CDR2 YYNGEE. This CDR3 has 14 amino acids. The V and J ends lost 0 bases and 9 bases respectively, with 15 bases between them. The CDR3 loop reads CASSVVQASPSYTF. The CDR3 region has the DNA TGTGCCAGCAGCGTAGTTCAGGCAAGCCCGAGCTACACCTTC.

This clonotype was counted at least ten times. The chain links TRBV10-3 to TRBJ2-7; the D is unclear. Germline V gene sequence: CDR1 ENHRY, CDR2 SYGVKD. The CDR3 sequence is 12 residues long. Trimming left V 0 bases short and J 6 bases short, with 6 bases between. The DNA of the CDR3 is TGTGCCATCAGTGAGTCGGTGGGCGAGCAGTACTTC. Its translation: CAISESVGEQYF.

There are many counts of this clonotype. J is TRBJ2-7 and V is TRBV5-1; D possibly corresponds to TRBD1 (6 bases). The CDR3 runs to 15 residues. The germline CDR1 and CDR2 sequences are SGHRS and YFSETQ. Trimming cost V 1 base and J 0 bases, with 11 bases left between them. CDR3 protein: CASSLTGTSSYEQYF. The CDR3 DNA reads TGCGCCAGCAGCTTGACAGGGACAAGCTCCTACGAGCAGTACTTC.

This clonotype was counted a few times. The chain is built from TRBV27 and TRBJ2-7; 14 nucleotides match TRBD2. The CDR3 contains 17 residues. Germline CDR1 and CDR2: MNHEY and SMNVEV (reference sequence). The J segment lost 0 bases and the V segment lost 5 bases, leaving 6 bases of the junction unmatched. For the CDR3, the DNA is TGTGCCAGCAGTAGACTAGCGGGAGGGCCCGACTCCTACGAGCAGTACTTC. Protein: CASSRLAGGPDSYEQYF.

This clonotype has only a few counts. The chain is built from TRBV9 and TRBJ2-7; D unclear. Trimming stripped 3 bases from V and 0 bases from J, with 10 bases between. CDR3 size: 14 residues. Germline V lookup: CDR1 SGDLS, CDR2 YYNGEE. The CDR3 loop is CASSARADSYEQYF. The CDR3 DNA follows: TGTGCCAGCAGCGCCCGGGCCGACTCCTACGAGCAGTACTTC.